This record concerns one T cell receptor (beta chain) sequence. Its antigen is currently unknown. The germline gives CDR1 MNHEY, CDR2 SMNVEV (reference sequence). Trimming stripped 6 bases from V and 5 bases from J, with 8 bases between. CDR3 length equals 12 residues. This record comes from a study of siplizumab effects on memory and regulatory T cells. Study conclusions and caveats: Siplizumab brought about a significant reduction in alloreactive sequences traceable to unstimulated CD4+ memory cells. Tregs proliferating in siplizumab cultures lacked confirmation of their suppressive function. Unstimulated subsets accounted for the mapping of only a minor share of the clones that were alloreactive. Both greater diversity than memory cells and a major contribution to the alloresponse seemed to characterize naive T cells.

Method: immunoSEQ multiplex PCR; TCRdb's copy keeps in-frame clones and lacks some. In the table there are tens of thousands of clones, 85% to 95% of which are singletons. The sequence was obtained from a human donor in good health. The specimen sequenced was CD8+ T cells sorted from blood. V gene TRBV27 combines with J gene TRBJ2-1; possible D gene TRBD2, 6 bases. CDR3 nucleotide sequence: TGTGCCAGCAGCCCGGGGGACAATGAGCAGTTCTTC. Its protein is CASSPGDNEQFF.